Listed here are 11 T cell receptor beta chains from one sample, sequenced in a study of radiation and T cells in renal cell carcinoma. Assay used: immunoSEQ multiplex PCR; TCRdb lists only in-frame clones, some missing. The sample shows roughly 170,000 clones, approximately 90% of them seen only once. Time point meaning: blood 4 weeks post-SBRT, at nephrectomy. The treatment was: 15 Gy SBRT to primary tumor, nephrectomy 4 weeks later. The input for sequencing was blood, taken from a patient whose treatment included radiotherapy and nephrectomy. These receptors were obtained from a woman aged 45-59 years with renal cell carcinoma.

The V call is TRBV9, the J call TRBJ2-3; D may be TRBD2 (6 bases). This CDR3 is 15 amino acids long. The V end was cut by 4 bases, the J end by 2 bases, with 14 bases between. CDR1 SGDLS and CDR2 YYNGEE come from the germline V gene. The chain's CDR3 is CASSPRTTLTDTQYF. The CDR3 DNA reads TGTGCCAGCAGCCCGCGGACTACCCTCACAGATACGCAGTATTTT.

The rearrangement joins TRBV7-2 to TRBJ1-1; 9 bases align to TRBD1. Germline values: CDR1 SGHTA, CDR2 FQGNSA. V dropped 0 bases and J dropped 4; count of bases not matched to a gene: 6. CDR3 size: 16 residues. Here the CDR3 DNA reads TGTGCCAGCAGCTTAGCTATTACAGGGGGCCTCACTGAAGCTTTCTTT. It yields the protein CASSLAITGGLTEAFF. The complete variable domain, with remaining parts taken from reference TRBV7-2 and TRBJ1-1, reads GAGVSQSPSNKVTEKGKDVELRCDPISGHTALYWYRQSLGQGLEFLIYFQGNSAPDKSGLPSDRFSAERTGGSVSTLTIQRTQQEDSAVYLCASSLAITGGLTEAFFGQGTRLTVV.

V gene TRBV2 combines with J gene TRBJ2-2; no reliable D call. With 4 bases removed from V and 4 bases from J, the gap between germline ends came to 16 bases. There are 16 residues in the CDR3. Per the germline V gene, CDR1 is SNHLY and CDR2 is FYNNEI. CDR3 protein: CASSVKYRASTGELFF. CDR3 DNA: TGTGCCAGCAGTGTGAAGTACCGGGCGAGCACCGGGGAGCTGTTTTTT.

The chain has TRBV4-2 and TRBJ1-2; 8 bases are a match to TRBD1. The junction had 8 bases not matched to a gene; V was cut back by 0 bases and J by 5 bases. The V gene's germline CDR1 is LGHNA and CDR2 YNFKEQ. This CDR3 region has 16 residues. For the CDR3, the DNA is TGTGCCAGCAGCCAAGATATCCGGCAGGGGGCTTATGGCTACACCTTC. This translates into CASSQDIRQGAYGYTF.

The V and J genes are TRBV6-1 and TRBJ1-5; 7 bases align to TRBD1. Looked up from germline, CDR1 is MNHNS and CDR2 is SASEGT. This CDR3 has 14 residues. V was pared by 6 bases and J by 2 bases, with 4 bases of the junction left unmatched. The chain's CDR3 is CASSDRARNQPQHF. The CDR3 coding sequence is TGTGCCAGCAGCGACAGGGCCCGCAATCAGCCCCAGCATTTT.

CDR3 sequence: CASTRETAIYGYTF. CDR3 DNA: TGTGCCAGCACGAGGGAGACAGCGATCTATGGCTACACCTTC. The chain couples TRBV2 to TRBJ1-2; D is perhaps TRBD1 (5 bases). Trimming removed 7 bases from V and 4 bases from J, with 16 bases in between. The CDR3 spans 14 residues. Germline V gene data show CDR1 as SNHLY and CDR2 as FYNNEI.

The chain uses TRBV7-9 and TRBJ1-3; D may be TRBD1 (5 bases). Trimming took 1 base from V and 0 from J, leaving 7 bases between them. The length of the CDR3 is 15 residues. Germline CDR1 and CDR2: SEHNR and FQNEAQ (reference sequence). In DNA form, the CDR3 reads TGTGCCAGCAGCTTAGTTGGGGGCTCTGGAAACACCATATATTTT. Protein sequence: CASSLVGGSGNTIYF.

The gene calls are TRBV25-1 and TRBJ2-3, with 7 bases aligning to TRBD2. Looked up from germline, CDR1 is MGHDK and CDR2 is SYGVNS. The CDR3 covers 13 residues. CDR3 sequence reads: CATTIRGADTQYF. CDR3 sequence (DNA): TGTGCGACCACCATCCGGGGGGCAGATACGCAGTATTTT.

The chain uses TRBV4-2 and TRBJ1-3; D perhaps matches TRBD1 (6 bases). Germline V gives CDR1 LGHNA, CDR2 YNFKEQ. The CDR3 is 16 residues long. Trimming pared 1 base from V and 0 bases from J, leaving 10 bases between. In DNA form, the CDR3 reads TGTGCCAGCAGCCAAGCCACAGGGATCTCTGGAAACACCATATATTTT. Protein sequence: CASSQATGISGNTIYF.

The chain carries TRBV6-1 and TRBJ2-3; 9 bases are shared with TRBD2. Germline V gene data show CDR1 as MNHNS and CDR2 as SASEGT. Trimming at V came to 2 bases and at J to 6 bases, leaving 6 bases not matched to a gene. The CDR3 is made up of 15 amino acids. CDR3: CASSETAGGKDTQYF. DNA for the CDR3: TGTGCCAGCAGTGAAACAGCGGGGGGCAAGGATACGCAGTATTTT.

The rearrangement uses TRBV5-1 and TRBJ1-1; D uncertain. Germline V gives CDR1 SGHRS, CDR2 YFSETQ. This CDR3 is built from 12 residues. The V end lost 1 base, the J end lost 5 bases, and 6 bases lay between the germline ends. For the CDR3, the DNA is TGCGCCAGCAGCTTGAGGGATACTGAAGCTTTCTTT. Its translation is CASSLRDTEAFF.